Listed below are T cell receptor beta chains from one sample, sequenced in a study of T-cell reconstitution after alpha-beta-depleted transplantation in children. Each CDR3 protein gets one entry after TCRdb re-called the PCR reads with MiXCR. This table holds 250,000 to 300,000 distinct CDR3 sequences, less than 9.5% found once. This material consisted of peripheral blood, taken 360 days after TCRalphabeta/CD19-depleted stem cell transplant. These receptors all come from a female patient younger than 10 who had a stem cell transplant for Fanconi anemia, so the T cells may come from the graft donor. Both conserved end residues are part of each CDR3. Fields, in order: J gene, D gene, CDR3 length, V gene, clone size, CDR3 DNA, CDR3 protein. The D gene is left open where the match is weak. A clone size is listed for some rows: how often the clone was seen (once, few, many), or a class if it is expanded.

J gene: TRBJ2-7; D gene: .; CDR3 length: 12; V gene: TRBV5-1; clone size: many; CDR3 DNA: TGCGCCAGCAGCTTGGAAAGACAAGAGCAGTACTTC; CDR3 protein: CASSLERQEQYF
J gene: TRBJ2-2; D gene: .; CDR3 length: 14; V gene: TRBV12-3/TRBV12-4; clone size: many; CDR3 DNA: TGTGCCAGCAGTATCCACAGGGCGGACGGGGAGCTGTTTTTT; CDR3 protein: CASSIHRADGELFF
J gene: TRBJ1-5; D gene: .; CDR3 length: 13; V gene: TRBV5-8; clone size: few; CDR3 DNA: TGTGCCAGCAGCCAGGCCAACAATCAGCCCCAGCATTTT; CDR3 protein: CASSQANNQPQHF
J gene: TRBJ2-7; D gene: TRBD2; CDR3 length: 14; V gene: TRBV28; clone size: many; CDR3 DNA: TGTGCCAGCAGTTTGGGCGGGGGGGCCTACGAGCAGTACTTC; CDR3 protein: CASSLGGGAYEQYF
J gene: TRBJ1-5; D gene: .; CDR3 length: 12; V gene: TRBV19; clone size: many; CDR3 DNA: TGTGCCAGCACAGGGTCAAATCAGCCCCAGCATTTT; CDR3 protein: CASTGSNQPQHF
J gene: TRBJ2-3; D gene: TRBD1; CDR3 length: 15; V gene: TRBV20-1; clone size: many; CDR3 DNA: TGCAGTGCCCTTAGCGACAGGGGGCCCACAGATACGCAGTATTTT; CDR3 protein: CSALSDRGPTDTQYF
J gene: TRBJ1-5; D gene: .; CDR3 length: 14; V gene: TRBV2; clone size: few; CDR3 DNA: TGTGCCAGCCAACCGGGACTTAGCAATCAGCCCCAGCATTTT; CDR3 protein: CASQPGLSNQPQHF
J gene: TRBJ2-1; D gene: .; CDR3 length: 12; V gene: TRBV20-1; clone size: .; CDR3 DNA: TGCAGTGCTAGCGGGGGAGTCTATGAGCAGTTCTTC; CDR3 protein: CSASGGVYEQFF
J gene: TRBJ1-6; D gene: .; CDR3 length: 14; V gene: TRBV28; clone size: few; CDR3 DNA: TGTGCCTTCGGGGGGGACCTCTATAATTCACCCCTCCACTTT; CDR3 protein: CAFGGDLYNSPLHF
J gene: TRBJ2-2; D gene: TRBD1; CDR3 length: 15; V gene: TRBV5-1; clone size: many; CDR3 DNA: TGCGCCAGCAGCTTGACAGGGGCGAACACCGGGGAGCTGTTTTTT; CDR3 protein: CASSLTGANTGELFF
J gene: TRBJ1-1; D gene: TRBD1; CDR3 length: 16; V gene: TRBV7-9; clone size: few; CDR3 DNA: TGTGCCAGCAGCCCGAGACAGGGCCCTCGGAACACTGAAGCTTTCTTT; CDR3 protein: CASSPRQGPRNTEAFF
J gene: TRBJ2-5; D gene: TRBD2; CDR3 length: 16; V gene: TRBV6-1; clone size: many; CDR3 DNA: TGTGCCAGCAGAAATAGACTAGCGGGAGCAAAAGAGACCCAGTACTTC; CDR3 protein: CASRNRLAGAKETQYF
J gene: TRBJ1-1; D gene: TRBD1; CDR3 length: 16; V gene: TRBV6-2/TRBV6-3; clone size: .; CDR3 DNA: TGTGCCAGCACCTACAGGACAGGAGAAATACACACTGAAGCTTTCTTT; CDR3 protein: CASTYRTGEIHTEAFF
J gene: TRBJ2-2; D gene: .; CDR3 length: 13; V gene: TRBV19; clone size: .; CDR3 DNA: TGTGCCAGTAGTCAGAAGGTCGGGGGGGAGCTGTTTTTT; CDR3 protein: CASSQKVGGELFF
J gene: TRBJ2-3; D gene: .; CDR3 length: 11; V gene: TRBV6-6; clone size: .; CDR3 DNA: TGTGCCAGCACGCCAGCAGATACGCAGTATTTT; CDR3 protein: CASTPADTQYF
J gene: TRBJ2-5; D gene: .; CDR3 length: 14; V gene: TRBV6-1; clone size: .; CDR3 DNA: TGTGCCAGCAGACATTCCTCAGGAAAAGAGACCCAGTACTTC; CDR3 protein: CASRHSSGKETQYF
J gene: TRBJ1-6; D gene: .; CDR3 length: 14; V gene: TRBV20-1; clone size: .; CDR3 DNA: TGCAGTGCGAGAGGGGCCAGACAAAATTCACCCCTCCACTTT; CDR3 protein: CSARGARQNSPLHF
J gene: TRBJ1-2; D gene: .; CDR3 length: 14; V gene: TRBV2; clone size: few; CDR3 DNA: TGTGCCAGCAGTGAAGGAAGGACCTACTATGGCTACACCTTC; CDR3 protein: CASSEGRTYYGYTF
J gene: TRBJ2-5; D gene: TRBD2; CDR3 length: 13; V gene: TRBV7-7; clone size: .; CDR3 DNA: TGTGCCAGCAGCTCACTAGCGGTGGAGACCCAGTACTTC; CDR3 protein: CASSSLAVETQYF
J gene: TRBJ2-3; D gene: .; CDR3 length: 15; V gene: TRBV27; clone size: .; CDR3 DNA: TGTGCCAGCGGATGGCTGACAGGCCAAGGGGATACGCAGTATTTT; CDR3 protein: CASGWLTGQGDTQYF
J gene: TRBJ2-2; D gene: .; CDR3 length: 12; V gene: TRBV28; clone size: few; CDR3 DNA: TGTGCCAGCAGTTGGGACTTCGGGGAGCTGTTTTTT; CDR3 protein: CASSWDFGELFF
J gene: TRBJ1-2; D gene: .; CDR3 length: 16; V gene: TRBV12-3/TRBV12-4; clone size: many; CDR3 DNA: TGTGCCAGCAGCACTCTTCCGCACAGAGCCAACTATGGCTACACCTTC; CDR3 protein: CASSTLPHRANYGYTF
J gene: TRBJ1-6; D gene: TRBD1; CDR3 length: 17; V gene: TRBV12-3/TRBV12-4; clone size: many; CDR3 DNA: TGTGCCAGCAGCCTAAAAACAGGGGGATCCTATAATTCACCCCTCCACTTT; CDR3 protein: CASSLKTGGSYNSPLHF
J gene: TRBJ2-2; D gene: TRBD1; CDR3 length: 15; V gene: TRBV12-3/TRBV12-4; clone size: many; CDR3 DNA: TGTGCCAGCAGAGCCGGGACAGGGAACACCGGGGAGCTGTTTTTT; CDR3 protein: CASRAGTGNTGELFF
J gene: TRBJ2-1; D gene: .; CDR3 length: 18; V gene: TRBV20-1; clone size: many; CDR3 DNA: TGCAGTGCTAGACCCGCTTTCCCGGGACCCAAATCCTACGTAGAGCAGTTCTTC; CDR3 protein: CSARPAFPGPKSYVEQFF
J gene: TRBJ2-1; D gene: .; CDR3 length: 16; V gene: TRBV5-1; clone size: many; CDR3 DNA: TGCGCCAGCAGCTTGGAAGGGAGAATGTCGGACAATGAGCAGTTCTTC; CDR3 protein: CASSLEGRMSDNEQFF
J gene: TRBJ2-1; D gene: TRBD1; CDR3 length: 14; V gene: TRBV7-9; clone size: .; CDR3 DNA: TGTGCCAGCAGCTTAGTACAGGGGCCCAATGAGCAGTTCTTC; CDR3 protein: CASSLVQGPNEQFF
J gene: TRBJ2-7; D gene: TRBD2; CDR3 length: 14; V gene: TRBV28; clone size: .; CDR3 DNA: TGTGCCAGCACCCAGTCGGGGGGAGCCTACGAGCAGTACTTC; CDR3 protein: CASTQSGGAYEQYF
J gene: TRBJ2-2; D gene: .; CDR3 length: 17; V gene: TRBV7-8; clone size: .; CDR3 DNA: TGTGCCAGCAGCTCTCCGGGAGCTTTCGCGAACACCGGGGAGCTGTTTTTT; CDR3 protein: CASSSPGAFANTGELFF
J gene: TRBJ1-2; D gene: .; CDR3 length: 14; V gene: TRBV28; clone size: few; CDR3 DNA: TGTGCCAGCAGGCCCGGGGCAGCCGGGTATGGCTACACCTTC; CDR3 protein: CASRPGAAGYGYTF
J gene: TRBJ2-3; D gene: .; CDR3 length: 15; V gene: TRBV11-2; clone size: many; CDR3 DNA: TGTGCCAGCAGCCCCTACGGGGGGCCGACAGATACGCAGTATTTT; CDR3 protein: CASSPYGGPTDTQYF
J gene: TRBJ2-3; D gene: .; CDR3 length: 15; V gene: TRBV12-3/TRBV12-4; clone size: many; CDR3 DNA: TGTGCCAGCAGTTTAAGTGGGAGAAGCACAGATACGCAGTATTTT; CDR3 protein: CASSLSGRSTDTQYF
J gene: TRBJ1-2; D gene: TRBD1; CDR3 length: 16; V gene: TRBV9; clone size: .; CDR3 DNA: TGTGCCAGCAGCACGGGACAGTCTCATCCTAACTATGGCTACACCTTC; CDR3 protein: CASSTGQSHPNYGYTF
J gene: TRBJ2-3; D gene: .; CDR3 length: 16; V gene: TRBV6-5; clone size: many; CDR3 DNA: TGTGCCAGCAGTTACTCCGGCGACTTTGGCACAGATACGCAGTATTTT; CDR3 protein: CASSYSGDFGTDTQYF
J gene: TRBJ2-2; D gene: .; CDR3 length: 15; V gene: TRBV27; clone size: few; CDR3 DNA: TGTGCCAGCAGTTTAAGCTTAGCCGGGGGCGGGGAGCTGTTTTTT; CDR3 protein: CASSLSLAGGGELFF
J gene: TRBJ2-3; D gene: TRBD1; CDR3 length: 17; V gene: TRBV5-1; clone size: many; CDR3 DNA: TGCGCCAGCAGCTTGGCGCGTGGGACAGGGCCCACAGATACGCAGTATTTT; CDR3 protein: CASSLARGTGPTDTQYF
J gene: TRBJ1-4; D gene: .; CDR3 length: 15; V gene: TRBV2; clone size: few; CDR3 DNA: TGTGCCAGCGGACGTACGGGAGGGATAATAGAAAAACTGTTTTTT; CDR3 protein: CASGRTGGIIEKLFF
J gene: TRBJ2-7; D gene: TRBD2; CDR3 length: 15; V gene: TRBV28; clone size: many; CDR3 DNA: TGTGCCAGCAGTCCCTGGGGACTAGCCCTCTACGAGCAGTACTTC; CDR3 protein: CASSPWGLALYEQYF
J gene: TRBJ1-2; D gene: TRBD1; CDR3 length: 15; V gene: TRBV13; clone size: many; CDR3 DNA: TGTGCCAGCAGCTTAGAGCGACAGGGTCTCTATGGCTACACCTTC; CDR3 protein: CASSLERQGLYGYTF
J gene: TRBJ2-7; D gene: TRBD1; CDR3 length: 12; V gene: TRBV20-1; clone size: few; CDR3 DNA: TGCAGTGCCAGCAGGGGGTTCTACGAGCAGTACTTC; CDR3 protein: CSASRGFYEQYF
J gene: TRBJ2-5; D gene: TRBD2; CDR3 length: 15; V gene: TRBV5-1; clone size: few; CDR3 DNA: TGCGCCAGCAGCTCCTGGACTAGCCCCCAAGAGACCCAGTACTTC; CDR3 protein: CASSSWTSPQETQYF
J gene: TRBJ2-7; D gene: .; CDR3 length: 12; V gene: TRBV27; clone size: many; CDR3 DNA: TGTGCCAGCAGTTCAGGGGCCTACGAGCAGTACTTC; CDR3 protein: CASSSGAYEQYF
J gene: TRBJ1-5; D gene: .; CDR3 length: 17; V gene: TRBV12-3/TRBV12-4; clone size: many; CDR3 DNA: TGTGCCAGCAGTTTTGCGGGGCTTATGGATAGCAATCAGCCCCAGCATTTT; CDR3 protein: CASSFAGLMDSNQPQHF
J gene: TRBJ2-7; D gene: .; CDR3 length: 13; V gene: TRBV10-3; clone size: many; CDR3 DNA: TGTGCCATCAGTGTAGAAGGGATTTACGAGCAGTACTTC; CDR3 protein: CAISVEGIYEQYF
J gene: TRBJ1-4; D gene: .; CDR3 length: 15; V gene: TRBV28; clone size: many; CDR3 DNA: TGTGCCAGCAGCCCGGGAGGGGTTACAGATGAAAAACTGTTTTTT; CDR3 protein: CASSPGGVTDEKLFF
J gene: TRBJ2-7; D gene: .; CDR3 length: 14; V gene: TRBV28; clone size: many; CDR3 DNA: TGTGCCAGCAGTTTAGGCCGGACATATTACGAGCAGTACTTC; CDR3 protein: CASSLGRTYYEQYF
J gene: TRBJ2-7; D gene: TRBD2; CDR3 length: 15; V gene: TRBV6-5; clone size: few; CDR3 DNA: TGTGCCAGCAGTTATGCCTTAGCGGGTTCCTACGAGCAGTACTTC; CDR3 protein: CASSYALAGSYEQYF
J gene: TRBJ1-1; D gene: .; CDR3 length: 13; V gene: TRBV5-1; clone size: many; CDR3 DNA: TGCGCCAGCAGCCCAGGCCATAGAACTGAAGCTTTCTTT; CDR3 protein: CASSPGHRTEAFF
J gene: TRBJ2-5; D gene: TRBD1; CDR3 length: 15; V gene: TRBV9; clone size: .; CDR3 DNA: TGTGCCAGCAGCGTAGCTGACAGGGATAGAGAGACCCAGTACTTC; CDR3 protein: CASSVADRDRETQYF
J gene: TRBJ1-3; D gene: .; CDR3 length: 12; V gene: TRBV20-1; clone size: many; CDR3 DNA: TGCAGTGCTAGGCAGCCTGGAAACACCATATATTTT; CDR3 protein: CSARQPGNTIYF
J gene: TRBJ2-1; D gene: .; CDR3 length: 11; V gene: TRBV5-5; clone size: many; CDR3 DNA: TGTGCCAGCAGCTTGGACAGGCCCTTATTCTTC; CDR3 protein: CASSLDRPLFF
J gene: TRBJ2-7; D gene: TRBD1; CDR3 length: 13; V gene: TRBV29-1; clone size: .; CDR3 DNA: TGCAGCGGGATGGGACAGGGAAAAAACGAGCAGTACTTC; CDR3 protein: CSGMGQGKNEQYF
J gene: TRBJ1-2; D gene: .; CDR3 length: 16; V gene: TRBV5-1; clone size: many; CDR3 DNA: TGCGCCAGCAGCTTGGGGCCACATCCTACAGACTATGGCTACACCTTC; CDR3 protein: CASSLGPHPTDYGYTF
J gene: TRBJ2-1; D gene: TRBD2; CDR3 length: 19; V gene: TRBV6-2/TRBV6-3; clone size: few; CDR3 DNA: TGTGCCAGCAGAACCCGACTAGCGGGAGGGCCGGGTGCCTACAATGAGCAGTTCTTC; CDR3 protein: CASRTRLAGGPGAYNEQFF
J gene: TRBJ1-2; D gene: .; CDR3 length: 15; V gene: TRBV7-8; clone size: many; CDR3 DNA: TGTGCCAGCAGCTTAGCCATCGGGGGACGCTATGGCTACACCTTC; CDR3 protein: CASSLAIGGRYGYTF
J gene: TRBJ2-1; D gene: .; CDR3 length: 12; V gene: TRBV7-2; clone size: .; CDR3 DNA: TGTCGTACCCGCAACGGCCACAATGAGCAGTTCTTC; CDR3 protein: CRTRNGHNEQFF
J gene: TRBJ2-2; D gene: TRBD2; CDR3 length: 16; V gene: TRBV4-1; clone size: .; CDR3 DNA: TGCGCCAGCAGCCCCGGACTAGCGGCGAACACCGGGGAGCTGTTTTTT; CDR3 protein: CASSPGLAANTGELFF
J gene: TRBJ2-7; D gene: TRBD2; CDR3 length: 14; V gene: TRBV12-3/TRBV12-4; clone size: .; CDR3 DNA: TGTGCCAGCAGTAAATCCGGGGGGTACTACCAGCAGTACTTC; CDR3 protein: CASSKSGGYYQQYF
J gene: TRBJ1-4; D gene: .; CDR3 length: 14; V gene: TRBV12-3/TRBV12-4; clone size: many; CDR3 DNA: TGTGCCAGCAGTTTCAGCCCCACTAATGAAAAACTGTTTTTT; CDR3 protein: CASSFSPTNEKLFF
J gene: TRBJ2-3; D gene: TRBD2; CDR3 length: 16; V gene: TRBV5-6; clone size: many; CDR3 DNA: TGTGCCAGCAGCTTGGTAGCGGGAGCCCGCACAGATACGCAGTATTTT; CDR3 protein: CASSLVAGARTDTQYF